This T cell receptor (beta chain) was identified in a study of blood T cell repertoires in COVID-19. Study summary: Sample material is recorded as cDNA or gDNA derived from T cells, B-cell-depleted T cells, or PBMCs.

Method: immunoSEQ multiplex PCR; TCRdb's copy keeps in-frame clones and lacks some. The sample includes about 200,000 clones, approximately 86% of them seen just once. V lost 4 bases and J lost 0, with 10 bases in between. The CDR3 covers 13 residues. Germline-derived CDR1 and CDR2 are GTSNPN and SVGIG (reference sequence). This rearrangement joins TRBV30 to TRBJ2-7; D is uncertain. Sequencing was performed on peripheral blood. The sequence was collected from a woman aged 45-60 years with COVID-19, enrolled during active disease. CDR3 in amino acids: CAWTPDSSYEQYF. In DNA, the CDR3 is TGTGCCTGGACTCCCGACTCCTCCTACGAGCAGTACTTC.